Below are 14 T cell receptor beta chains sequenced from a single sample in a study of human T cells and chemical hapten exposure. Time point noted: patch test 3, about 24 weeks after DPC sensitization. The treatment: therapeutic diphenylcyclopropenone sensitization with weekly scalp DPC. Each CDR3 protein gets one entry after TCRdb re-called the RACE reads with MiXCR. The sample has under 130,000 distinct CDR3 sequences; about 34% are singletons. This specimen was whole blood, taken in connection with sensitization to the hapten diphenylcyclopropenone (DPC). These receptors were collected from a man aged 35-49 years with alopecia areata. Some clones in this sample may be carry-over from other donors' samples.

J is TRBJ2-5 and V is TRBV27, with D perhaps TRBD1 (5 bases). The V gene's germline CDR1 is MNHEY and CDR2 SMNVEV (reference sequence). The CDR3 loop spans 13 amino acids. Trimming pared 7 bases from V and 0 bases from J, leaving 9 bases between. CDR3 nucleotide sequence: TGTGCCAGCATTAGCAGGGACCAAGAGACCCAGTACTTC. Amino acid sequence: CASISRDQETQYF.

This chain uses TRBV12-3 or TRBV12-4 with TRBJ1-2, with 8 nucleotides matching TRBD1. V was clipped by 9 bases and J by 8 bases; unmatched bases: 5. This CDR3 has 11 amino acids. CDR3 residues: CASQGARGYTF. The CDR3 DNA follows: TGTGCCAGTCAGGGGGCGAGGGGCTACACCTTC.

The table lists this clonotype with a few counts. The chain carries TRBV7-2 and TRBJ2-3; D is unresolved. V lost 1 base to trimming and J lost 6 bases, with 5 bases between them. This CDR3 is built from 12 residues. CDR1 SGHTA and CDR2 FQGNSA come from the germline V gene. CDR3 bases: TGTGCCAGCAGCTTAGATGGGGATACGCAGTATTTT. Its translation: CASSLDGDTQYF.

The chain is built from TRBV6-5 and TRBJ1-4, with a weak D call TRBD1 (5 bases). V gave up 6 bases and J gave up 6 bases, with 17 bases separating them. This CDR3 contains 15 residues. Per the germline V gene, CDR1 is MNHEY and CDR2 is SVGAGI. The CDR3 nucleotides read TGTGCCAGCAGCTCTGCCCAGACAGCCGATGAAAAACTGTTTTTT. Its protein product is CASSSAQTADEKLFF.

This clonotype has a handful of counts. This sequence joins TRBV4-3 and TRBJ2-1; possible D gene TRBD2, 5 bases. The V gene lost 3 bases and the J gene lost 4 bases, with 7 bases spanning the gap. The CDR3 sequence is 13 residues long. From germline, CDR1 is LGHNA and CDR2 YSLEER. The CDR3 coding sequence is TGCGCCAGCAGCCAGCGAGGGTACAATGAGCAGTTCTTC. Its protein product is CASSQRGYNEQFF.

The rearrangement uses TRBV3-1 and TRBJ2-1; TRBD2 agrees at 9 bases. V dropped 1 base and J dropped 6; count of bases not matched to a gene: 1. CDR1 and CDR2 (germline): LGHDT, YNNKEL (reference sequence). The CDR3 extends over 14 amino acids. CDR3 amino acids: CASSQVLAGNEQFF. In DNA, the CDR3 is TGTGCCAGCAGCCAAGTACTAGCGGGCAATGAGCAGTTCTTC.

The J gene is TRBJ2-3, the V gene TRBV15; 7 nucleotides agree with TRBD1. Germline loops: CDR1 LNHNV, CDR2 YYDKDF (reference sequence). Losses at the gene ends were 3 bases for V and 0 bases for J; bases not matched to a gene: 6. The CDR3 runs 16 residues. In nucleotides, the CDR3 is TGTGCCACCAGCAGCCCGACAGGGACGAGCACAGATACGCAGTATTTT. Its protein is CATSSPTGTSTDTQYF.

The gene calls are TRBV4-1 and TRBJ1-4; D is uncertain. Trimming removed 0 bases at V and 3 bases at J, with 17 bases between. The CDR3 length is 18 residues. From germline, CDR1 is MGHRA and CDR2 YSYEKL. In DNA, the CDR3 is TGCGCCAGCAGCCAAGATCGCAACACCTGGATGTCTAATGAAAAACTGTTTTTT. Translated: CASSQDRNTWMSNEKLFF.

The gene calls are TRBV12-5 and TRBJ1-2; D might be TRBD1 (5 bases). The germline V gene has CDR1 LGHNT and CDR2 FRNRAP. The CDR3 is 15 residues long. V lost 0 bases and J 5 bases, leaving 13 bases between the germline ends. CDR3 in amino acids: CASGLVQGAEYGYTF. In DNA, the CDR3 is TGTGCTAGTGGTTTGGTACAAGGGGCTGAATATGGCTACACCTTC.

CDR3 sequence (DNA): TGTGCCAGCAGCTCCGGCGGGGTGAGGGGAGATACGCAGTATTTT. Translated, it gives CASSSGGVRGDTQYF. The J gene is TRBJ2-3, the V gene TRBV7-3, with D possibly TRBD2 on 6 matching bases. V lost 4 bases and J 5 bases, leaving 16 bases between the germline ends. The germline gives CDR1 SGHTA, CDR2 FQGTGA. The length of the CDR3 is 15 residues.

The CDR3 sequence: CASSAQREGPNEQFF. The CDR3 coding sequence is TGTGCCAGCAGCGCTCAGCGGGAGGGCCCTAATGAGCAGTTCTTC. The V and J genes are TRBV11-3 and TRBJ2-1; 10 bases are a match to TRBD2. This CDR3 has 15 residues. V lost 5 bases to trimming and J lost 7 bases; unmatched junction nucleotides: 8. Germline CDR1 is SGHNT and CDR2 is YENEEA.

There are a few counts of this clonotype. CDR3 residues: CASSSSTSGRAVADTQYF. The CDR3 DNA reads TGTGCCAGCAGCTCTAGTACTAGCGGGAGGGCCGTCGCAGATACGCAGTATTTT. The chain has TRBV11-1 and TRBJ2-3; 13 bases are shared with TRBD2. The trim removed 4 bases at V and 4 bases at J, leaving 11 bases unmatched. CDR3 length equals 18 residues. From germline, CDR1 is SGHAT and CDR2 FQDESV (reference sequence). The full variable domain, its missing parts supplied by reference TRBV11-1 and TRBJ2-3, is EAEVAQSPRYKITEKSQAVAFWCDPISGHATLYWYRQILGQGPELLVQFQDESVVDDSQLPKDRFSAERLKGVDSTLKIQPAELGDSAMYLCASSSSTSGRAVADTQYFGPGTRLTVL.

This rearrangement joins TRBV10-2 to TRBJ1-1; D ambiguous. From germline, CDR1 is WSHSY and CDR2 SAAADI. The CDR3 consists of 10 residues. The V end was cut by 2 bases, the J end by 12 bases, with 7 bases between. CDR3 nucleotides: TGCGCCAGCAGTGAGACAAGAACTTTCTTT. This sequence encodes CASSETRTFF.

The chain combines TRBV29-1 with TRBJ2-5; possible D gene TRBD2, 5 bases. Trimming removed 0 bases from V and 5 bases from J, with 19 bases in between. The CDR3 length is 16 residues. Looked up from germline, CDR1 is SQVTM and CDR2 is ANQGSEA. In DNA, the CDR3 is TGCAGCGTTGAAGATCGGGGTGGTCCCACCCACGAGACCCAGTACTTC. Translated: CSVEDRGGPTHETQYF.